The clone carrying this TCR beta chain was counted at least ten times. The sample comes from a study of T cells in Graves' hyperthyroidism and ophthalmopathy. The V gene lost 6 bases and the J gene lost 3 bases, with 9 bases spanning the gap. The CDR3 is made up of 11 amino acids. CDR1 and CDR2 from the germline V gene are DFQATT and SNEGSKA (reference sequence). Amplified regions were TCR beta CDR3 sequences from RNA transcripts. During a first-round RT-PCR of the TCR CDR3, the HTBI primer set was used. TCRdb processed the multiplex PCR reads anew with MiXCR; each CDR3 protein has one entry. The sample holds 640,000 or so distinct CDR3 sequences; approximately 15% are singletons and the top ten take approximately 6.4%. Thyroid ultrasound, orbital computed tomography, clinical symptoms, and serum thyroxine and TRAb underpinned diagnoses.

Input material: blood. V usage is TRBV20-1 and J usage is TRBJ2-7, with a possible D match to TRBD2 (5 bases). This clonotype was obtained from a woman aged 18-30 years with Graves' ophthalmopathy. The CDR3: CSANRDYEQYF. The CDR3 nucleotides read TGCAGTGCAAACCGGGACTACGAGCAGTACTTC.